This TCR beta chain appears in the sequencing data of a study of OX40 agonist ivuxolimab in advanced cancers. Study-wide context: Three dose-escalation patients had partial responses: one with hepatocellular carcinoma and two with cutaneous melanoma. Notes on the study in general: Which antigen the expanded peripheral T cells recognized is unknown. Low normalized T-cell clonal expansion was also seen in some nonresponders. Within 6 weeks, CD4+ and CD8+ blood T cells expanded clonally at 0.1 to 3.0 mg/kg.

The CDR3 is 15 amino acids. Trimming removed 5 bases from V and 7 bases from J; junction bases left unmatched: 9. Germline assignment: CDR1 LNHDA and CDR2 SQIVND (reference sequence). Repertoires were generated with immunoSEQ multiplex PCR, while TCRdb's copy carries only in-frame clones and drops some. The sample carries tens of thousands of clones, 91% recorded once. As regards this clone: Its specificity is unknown.

The chain combines TRBV19 with TRBJ2-7, with TRBD2 matching over 12 bases. This receptor was taken from an adult with an advanced solid tumor such as melanoma, head and neck, liver or kidney cancer. Sequencing was performed on CD4+ or CD8+ T cells sorted from blood, taken in a trial of the OX40 agonist ivuxolimab. CDR3 coding DNA: TGTGCCAGTAGTCCCGGACTAGCGGGATTATGGGAGCAGTACTTC. It yields the protein CASSPGLAGLWEQYF.